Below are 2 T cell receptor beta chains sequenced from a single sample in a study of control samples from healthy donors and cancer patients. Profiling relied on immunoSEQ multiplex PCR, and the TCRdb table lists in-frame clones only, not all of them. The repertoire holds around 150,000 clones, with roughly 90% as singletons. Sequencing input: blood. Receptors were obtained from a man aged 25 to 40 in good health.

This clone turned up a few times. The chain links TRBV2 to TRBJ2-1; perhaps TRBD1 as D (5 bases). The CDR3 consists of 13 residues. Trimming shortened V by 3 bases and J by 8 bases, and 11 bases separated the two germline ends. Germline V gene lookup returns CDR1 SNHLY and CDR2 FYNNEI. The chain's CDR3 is CASSDRAEDEQFF. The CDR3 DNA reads TGTGCCAGCAGTGACAGGGCCGAGGATGAGCAGTTCTTC.

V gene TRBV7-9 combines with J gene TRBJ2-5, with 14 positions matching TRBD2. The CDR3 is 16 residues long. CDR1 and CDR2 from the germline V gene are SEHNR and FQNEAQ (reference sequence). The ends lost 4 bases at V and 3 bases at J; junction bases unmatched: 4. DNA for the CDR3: TGTGCCAGCAGCTCCGGACTAGCGGGAGGAGAAGAGACCCAGTACTTC. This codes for CASSSGLAGGEETQYF.